The 21 T cell receptor beta chains below come from one sample, sequenced in a study of brain T cells in children with intractable seizures. The data were produced by immunoSEQ multiplex PCR, yet TCRdb's version contains in-frame clones alone and is incomplete. The sample comprises 300,000 to 400,000 clones, about 93% of which are singletons, and 5% to 7% rests with the top ten. Regarding time point: blood from clinic visit 5 months post-surgery; TSC patient then seizure free. The specimen comprised peripheral blood, sampled 4 to 6 months after surgery. The receptor set was obtained from a boy in the first two years of life with tuberous sclerosis and intractable seizures.

V usage is TRBV10-3 and J usage is TRBJ2-1, with 14 bases identical to TRBD2. Germline V gene lookup returns CDR1 ENHRY and CDR2 SYGVKD. This CDR3 has 16 residues. The V and J ends lost 5 bases and 7 bases, in that order; junction bases with no gene match: 7. CDR3 sequence reads: CAISTPGTSGRNEQFF. The CDR3, as DNA: TGTGCCATCAGTACTCCCGGGACTAGCGGGAGAAATGAGCAGTTCTTC.

The CDR3 sequence: CASSQGQNTEAFF. CDR3 sequence (DNA): TGTGCCAGCAGCCAAGGGCAGAACACTGAAGCTTTCTTT. The rearrangement joins TRBV14 to TRBJ1-1, with D hard to call. CDR1 and CDR2 (germline): SGHDN, FVKESK. The CDR3 contains 13 residues. The germline V and J ends were trimmed by 1 base and 1 base, with 4 bases remaining between them.

J is TRBJ2-7 and V is TRBV5-5; 7 nucleotides align to TRBD1. The trim removed 0 bases at V and 6 bases at J, leaving 6 bases unmatched. Per the germline V gene, CDR1 is SGHKS and CDR2 is YYEKEE (reference sequence). The CDR3 consists of 14 residues. CDR3 in DNA: TGTGCCAGCAGCTTGGGACAGGGCCCTCGCGAGCAGTACTTC. Its translation: CASSLGQGPREQYF.

CDR3 DNA sequence: TGTGCCAGTAGTATAATGGCTAGGGAGACCCAGTACTTC. Its protein product is CASSIMARETQYF. The genes are TRBV19 and TRBJ2-5; D gene uncertain. V gave up 2 bases and J gave up 5 bases, with 9 bases separating them. Germline lookup yields CDR1 LNHDA and CDR2 SQIVND (reference sequence). The CDR3 contains 13 residues.

The chain is built from TRBV7-9 and TRBJ1-1; perhaps TRBD1 as D (5 bases). Per the germline V gene, CDR1 is SEHNR and CDR2 is FQNEAQ (reference sequence). This CDR3 region has 14 residues. The germline V and J ends were trimmed by 5 bases and 4 bases, with 14 bases remaining between them. In DNA, the CDR3 is TGTGCCAGCAGCAGCAGGGATGGAGGCACTGAAGCTTTCTTT. This translates into CASSSRDGGTEAFF.

This chain links TRBV9 with TRBJ2-7, with 10 bases lining up with TRBD1. Germline lookup yields CDR1 SGDLS and CDR2 YYNGEE. Germline trimming cut 4 bases from V and 6 bases from J; bases unmatched to any gene: 7. CDR3 length: 14 amino acids. CDR3 sequence: CASSPGTGAGEQYF. In nucleotides, the CDR3 is TGTGCCAGCAGCCCTGGGACAGGGGCAGGCGAGCAGTACTTC.

The chain links TRBV9 to TRBJ2-3; tentative D call: TRBD2 (6 bases). The length of the CDR3 is 15 residues. Trimming cost V 4 bases and J 6 bases, with 18 bases left between them. The germline V gene has CDR1 SGDLS and CDR2 YYNGEE. CDR3 residues: CASSPRAGGGDTQYF. CDR3 nucleotide sequence: TGTGCCAGCAGCCCCCGCGCGGGCGGAGGGGATACGCAGTATTTT.

The V and J genes are TRBV27 and TRBJ2-1; 8 positions match TRBD2. Germline V gives CDR1 MNHEY, CDR2 SMNVEV (reference sequence). This CDR3 is 14 amino acids long. Trimming removed 5 bases from V and 1 base from J; junction bases left unmatched: 1. The DNA for the CDR3 is TGTGCCAGCAGTGCTAGCGGGTCCTACAATGAGCAGTTCTTC. Translated, it gives CASSASGSYNEQFF.

The V gene is TRBV29-1, the J gene TRBJ1-4, with TRBD1 identical over 9 bases. Germline CDR1 and CDR2: SQVTM and ANQGSEA. V lost 4 bases, J lost 6 bases, and 6 bases stayed unmatched. The CDR3 runs 14 residues. CDR3 bases: TGCAGCGTTGTTAAGGGACAGGGATATGAAAAACTGTTTTTT. It translates to CSVVKGQGYEKLFF.

The rearrangement uses TRBV6-5 and TRBJ1-1, with TRBD1 as a possible D gene (5 bases). The CDR3 length is 15 residues. Germline-derived CDR1 and CDR2 are MNHEY and SVGAGI. V was clipped by 4 bases and J by 1 base, with 13 bases between them. Written as DNA, the CDR3 is TGTGCCAGCAGTTTCCCAGGGAGGGGGAACACTGAAGCTTTCTTT. The encoded protein is CASSFPGRGNTEAFF.

The chain joins TRBV19 to TRBJ2-5, with TRBD1 as a possible D gene (5 bases). The V gene lost 2 bases and the J gene lost 3 bases, with 10 bases spanning the gap. This CDR3 is built from 14 residues. The germline V gene has CDR1 LNHDA and CDR2 SQIVND (reference sequence). For the CDR3, the DNA is TGTGCCAGTAGTATACAGGGATTCGAAGAGACCCAGTACTTC. Its translation: CASSIQGFEETQYF.

V and J are TRBV27 and TRBJ2-3; 8 bases match TRBD2. CDR1 is MNHEY, CDR2 SMNVEV, per germline (reference sequence). The CDR3 loop spans 14 amino acids. The trim removed 3 bases at V and 1 base at J, leaving 0 bases unmatched. This CDR3 reads CASSLTSGTDTQYF. In DNA form, the CDR3 reads TGTGCCAGCAGTTTGACTAGCGGCACAGATACGCAGTATTTT.

The chain combines TRBV7-8 with TRBJ1-2, with 7 bases matching TRBD1. Germline V CDR1 and CDR2: SGHVS, FQNEAQ. The CDR3 has 14 amino acids. Trimming cost V 6 bases and J 4 bases; bases outside gene matches: 8. The CDR3 DNA is TGTGCCAGCAGATCAGACCGGGACAGCTATGGCTACACCTTC. Amino acid sequence: CASRSDRDSYGYTF.

This rearrangement joins TRBV15 to TRBJ2-1; no clear D gene. The CDR3 length is 15 residues. V lost 0 bases, J lost 7 bases, and 13 bases lay in between. Germline values: CDR1 LNHNV, CDR2 YYDKDF (reference sequence). CDR3 in DNA: TGTGCCACCAGCAGAGATAGAGGTTTTGGGAATGAGCAGTTCTTC. It encodes CATSRDRGFGNEQFF.

Details on this clone: This CDR3 is also generated by other DNA sequences in the sample. The rearrangement uses TRBV19 and TRBJ1-5; D is unresolved. Germline CDR1 is LNHDA and CDR2 is SQIVND (reference sequence). The CDR3 runs to 13 residues. Trimming stripped 0 bases from V and 3 bases from J, with 3 bases between. Written as DNA, the CDR3 is TGTGCCAGTAGTATAGAGTCCAATCAGCCCCAGCATTTT. Protein sequence: CASSIESNQPQHF.

The rearrangement joins TRBV3-1 (or the pseudogene TRBV3-2) to TRBJ2-5; 9 bases fit TRBD1. The CDR3 is 15 residues long. With V trimmed by 2 bases and J by 2 bases, 3 bases remained unmatched. Germline V gene data show CDR1 as LGHDT and CDR2 as YNNKEL (reference sequence). CDR3 protein: CASSQWDRAQETQYF. In DNA, the CDR3 is TGTGCCAGCAGCCAATGGGACAGGGCACAAGAGACCCAGTACTTC.

On this clone itself: One end of the junction is discordant with germline, which a read error may explain. This chain links TRBV30 with TRBJ1-1, with TRBD1 matching 7 bases. The CDR3 loop spans 13 amino acids. Germline V gene lookup returns CDR1 GTSNPN and CDR2 SVGIG (reference sequence). The CDR3 nucleotides read TGTGCCTGGAGTCCCATCGGGACAGCGCCCGGAATCTTT. Its translation is CAWSPIGTAPGIF.

The gene calls are TRBV6-5 and TRBJ2-2, with D uncertain. This CDR3 contains 14 residues. From germline, CDR1 is MNHEY and CDR2 SVGAGI. Deletions cut 7 bases from V and 1 base from J, with 10 bases between. The CDR3 DNA is TGTGCCAGCAATCATTTACAGAACACCGGGGAGCTGTTTTTT. Its translation: CASNHLQNTGELFF.

The chain uses TRBV4-1 and TRBJ2-7; D might be TRBD2 (6 bases). The CDR3 totals 14 residues. V was trimmed by 1 base and J by 2 bases, leaving 9 bases between them. CDR1 is MGHRA, CDR2 YSYEKL, per germline. In nucleotides, the CDR3 is TGCGCCAGCAGCCAAGGCGGGGTGGCCTACGAGCAGTACTTC. This gives the protein CASSQGGVAYEQYF.

CDR3 sequence (DNA): TGCGCCAGCAGCGGGAGGGACGTCGCCTACGAGCAGTACTTC. It specifies CASSGRDVAYEQYF. This chain links TRBV5-1 with TRBJ2-7; 7 nucleotides agree with TRBD2. CDR3 length: 14 residues. Germline V lookup: CDR1 SGHRS, CDR2 YFSETQ. V was clipped by 4 bases and J by 2 bases; unmatched bases: 6. The full variable domain, in which reference TRBV5-1 and TRBJ2-7 provide the parts outside the CDR3, is KAGVTQTPRYLIKTRGQQVTLSCSPISGHRSVSWYQQTPGQGLQFLFEYFSETQRNKGNFPGRFSGRQFSNSRSEMNVSTLELGDSALYLCASSGRDVAYEQYFGPGTRLTVT.

The chain couples TRBV6-6 to TRBJ2-1; 10 bases match TRBD2. The J segment lost 7 bases and the V segment lost 7 bases, leaving 16 bases of the junction unmatched. Germline values: CDR1 MNHNY, CDR2 SVGAGI (reference sequence). There are 17 residues in the CDR3. CDR3 nucleotide sequence: TGTGCCAGCAATCGTTTGGGGGCTAGCGGGAGTCAGAATGAGCAGTTCTTC. It encodes CASNRLGASGSQNEQFF.